This T cell receptor beta chain was captured in a study of cytotoxic CD8 clonotypes in ibrutinib-treated CLL. This clone appeared a few times. Trimming removed 3 bases from V and 2 bases from J, with 8 bases in between. The CDR3 contains 13 residues. Germline CDR1 and CDR2: SEHNR and FQNEAQ (reference sequence). Profiling relied on immunoSEQ multiplex PCR, and the TCRdb table lists in-frame clones only, not all of them. Of fewer than 400,000 clones in the sample, around 66% were seen once. V is TRBV7-9 and J is TRBJ2-7; D is unclear. The sequencing here drew on PBMCs, taken after 36 months of ibrutinib treatment. The clonotype comes from a human donor with chronic lymphocytic leukemia. CDR3 nucleotide sequence: TGTGCCAGCAGCTTCCCCGAGCCCTACGAGCAGTACTTC. Protein: CASSFPEPYEQYF.